This T cell receptor beta chain was captured in a study of blood T cell repertoires in COVID-19. Authors' data handling: The assay estimated nucleated cells by amplifying reference gene primers. Method: immunoSEQ multiplex PCR; TCRdb's copy keeps in-frame clones and lacks some. V, J and clone size are those of that table, while D and trimming were read from the DNA. The table records 70,000 or so clones, around nine tenths of them present only once. With 5 bases clipped from V and 0 bases from J, the junction kept 6 bases outside the gene matches. Germline CDR1 reads MNHEY; CDR2 reads SVGAGI. The CDR3 has 15 amino acids.

V and J are TRBV6-5 and TRBJ1-2; 7 nucleotides agree with TRBD1. This receptor was obtained from a young woman with acute or convalescent COVID-19. The sequencing sample was made of peripheral blood. The CDR3 spells CASSRDRASNYGYTF. The CDR3 DNA sequence: TGTGCCAGCAGTAGAGACAGGGCCTCTAACTATGGCTACACCTTC.